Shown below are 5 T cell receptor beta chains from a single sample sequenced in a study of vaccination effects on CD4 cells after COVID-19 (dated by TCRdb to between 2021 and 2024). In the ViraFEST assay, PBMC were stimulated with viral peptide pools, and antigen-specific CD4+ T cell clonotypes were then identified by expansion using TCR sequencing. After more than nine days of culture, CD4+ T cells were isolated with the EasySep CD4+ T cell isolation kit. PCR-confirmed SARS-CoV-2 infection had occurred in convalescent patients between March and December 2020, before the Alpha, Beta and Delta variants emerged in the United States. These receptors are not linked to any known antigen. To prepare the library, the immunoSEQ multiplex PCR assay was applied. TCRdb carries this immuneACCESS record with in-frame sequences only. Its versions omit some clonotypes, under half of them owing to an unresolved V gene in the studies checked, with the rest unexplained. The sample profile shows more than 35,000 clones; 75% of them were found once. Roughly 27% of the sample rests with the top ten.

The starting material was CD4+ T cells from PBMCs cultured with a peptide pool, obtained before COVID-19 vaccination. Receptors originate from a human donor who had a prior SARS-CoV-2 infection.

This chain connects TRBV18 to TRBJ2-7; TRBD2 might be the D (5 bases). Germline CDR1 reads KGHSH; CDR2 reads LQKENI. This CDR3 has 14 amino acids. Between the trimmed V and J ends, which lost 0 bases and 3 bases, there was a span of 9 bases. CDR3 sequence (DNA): TGTGCCAGCTCACCACCGGGCAGCGGCTACGAGCAGTACTTC. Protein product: CASSPPGSGYEQYF.

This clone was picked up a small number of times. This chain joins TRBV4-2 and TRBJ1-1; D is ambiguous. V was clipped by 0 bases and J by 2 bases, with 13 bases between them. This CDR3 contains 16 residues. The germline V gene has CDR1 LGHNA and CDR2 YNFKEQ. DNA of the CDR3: TGTGCCAGCAGCCAAGAGTCGGGATACACCAACACTGAAGCTTTCTTT. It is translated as CASSQESGYTNTEAFF.

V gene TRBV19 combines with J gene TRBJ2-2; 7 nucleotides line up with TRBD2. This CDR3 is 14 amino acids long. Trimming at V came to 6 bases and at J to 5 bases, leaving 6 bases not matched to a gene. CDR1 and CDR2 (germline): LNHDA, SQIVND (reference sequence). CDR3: CASRRTSQTGELFF. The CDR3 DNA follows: TGTGCCAGTAGACGGACTAGTCAGACCGGGGAGCTGTTTTTT.

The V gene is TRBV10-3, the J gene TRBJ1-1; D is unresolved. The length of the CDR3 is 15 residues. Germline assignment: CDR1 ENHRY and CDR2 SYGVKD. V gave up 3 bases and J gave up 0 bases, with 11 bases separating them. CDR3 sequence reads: CAISDWNSLNTEAFF. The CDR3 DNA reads TGTGCCATCAGTGATTGGAACAGTTTGAACACTGAAGCTTTCTTT.

The CDR3 nucleotides are TGTGCCACCCGAGGGACAGGTTTGGAAAAACTGTTTTTT. Translation: CATRGTGLEKLFF. The rearrangement joins TRBV6-5 to TRBJ1-4; 8 bases align to TRBD1. Germline values: CDR1 MNHEY, CDR2 SVGAGI. V dropped 10 bases and J dropped 8; count of bases not matched to a gene: 9. The CDR3 consists of 13 residues.